The rows below give T cell receptor beta chains drawn from one sample of a study of T cell repertoires in cytomegalovirus infection. In TCRdb, the reads were re-called with MiXCR into one record per CDR3 protein. The sample lists about 320,000 distinct CDR3 sequences; 8% to 10% were seen once. Sample: PBMCs. These receptor sequences come from a human donor in good health (CMV status not recorded). Some clones in this sample may be carry-over from other donors' samples. CDR3s include the opening cysteine and the closing phenylalanine or tryptophan. D genes are given only for firm matches. Not all rows give a size; the values are once, few, many and, for expanded clones, a class.

TRBJ2-2 | TRBV6-5 | few | NA | CATRGEGLTGELFF | TGTGCCACCCGTGGTGAGGGTCTAACCGGGGAGCTGTTTTTT
TRBJ2-5 | TRBV12-3/TRBV12-4 | NA | TRBD1 | CASSLGQGSKTQYF | TGTGCCAGCAGTTTAGGACAGGGGTCGAAGACCCAGTACTTC
TRBJ1-1 | TRBV2 | few | TRBD1 | CASRATGGVPGAFF | TGTGCCAGCAGGGCAACAGGGGGCGTCCCAGGAGCTTTCTTT
TRBJ2-1 | TRBV20-1 | many | NA | CSARGREYNEQFF | TGCAGTGCTAGAGGCCGGGAATACAATGAGCAGTTCTTC
TRBJ2-7 | TRBV7-6 | many | NA | CASSLGTSQREQYF | TGTGCCAGCAGCCTCGGGACTTCTCAGAGGGAGCAGTACTTC
TRBJ2-1 | TRBV4-2 | few | NA | CASSQETSEQFF | TGTGCCAGCAGCCAAGAGACTAGTGAGCAGTTCTTC
TRBJ1-2 | TRBV20-1 | few | NA | CSARGASLGSYTF | TGCAGTGCTAGGGGAGCGTCTCTTGGGAGCTACACCTTC
TRBJ2-7 | TRBV28 | few | NA | CASLGGREQYF | TGTGCCAGCCTGGGGGGACGGGAGCAGTACTTC
TRBJ2-7 | TRBV7-2 | many | TRBD2 | CASSLGLAVGGYEQYF | TGTGCCAGCAGCTTAGGTCTAGCGGTTGGGGGATACGAGCAGTACTTC
TRBJ2-3 | TRBV6-2/TRBV6-3 | NA | TRBD2 | CASSYPTSGGALGGDTQYF | TGTGCCAGCAGTTACCCCACTAGCGGGGGGGCCCTCGGAGGAGATACGCAGTATTTT
TRBJ2-1 | TRBV2 | few | NA | CASRAPGTYNEQFF | TGTGCCAGCAGGGCCCCCGGGACCTACAATGAGCAGTTCTTC
TRBJ1-3 | TRBV6-6 | NA | TRBD1 | CASSPQGVTGNTIYF | TGTGCCAGCAGTCCCCAGGGGGTTACTGGAAACACCATATATTTT
TRBJ1-2 | TRBV19 | few | NA | CASTLGVGYTF | TGTGCCAGTACCCTGGGGGTTGGCTACACCTTC
TRBJ2-2 | TRBV15 | NA | NA | CATSRDRSAVNTGELFF | TGTGCCACCAGCAGAGATAGGTCGGCCGTGAACACCGGGGAGCTGTTTTTT
TRBJ1-6 | TRBV6-1 | many | NA | CASSITGTYNSPLHF | TGTGCCAGCAGTATCACTGGGACCTATAATTCACCCCTCCACTTT
TRBJ2-5 | TRBV5-1 | few | NA | CASSLGLFKETQYF | TGCGCCAGCAGCTTGGGACTATTCAAAGAGACCCAGTACTTC
TRBJ2-2 | TRBV7-2 | many | NA | CASSLPQGLTGELFF | TGTGCCAGCAGCCTCCCGCAGGGACTGACCGGGGAGCTGTTTTTT
TRBJ2-7 | TRBV20-1 | NA | NA | CSAGGRWGSTYEQYF | TGCAGTGCTGGGGGGCGGTGGGGAAGTACCTACGAGCAGTACTTC
TRBJ2-2 | TRBV12-3/TRBV12-4 | NA | TRBD2 | CASSLVPSGGLWTGELFF | TGTGCCAGCAGTTTAGTTCCTAGCGGGGGCCTGTGGACCGGGGAGCTGTTTTTT
TRBJ2-3 | TRBV6-2/TRBV6-3 | NA | TRBD2 | CASSVTSGGRGDTQYF | TGTGCCAGCAGTGTGACTAGCGGGGGAAGGGGAGATACGCAGTATTTT
TRBJ2-5 | TRBV11-2 | many | NA | CASSYSQETQYF | TGTGCCAGCAGCTACTCCCAAGAGACCCAGTACTTC
TRBJ1-4 | TRBV27 | NA | TRBD1 | CASTAQGRGANEKLFF | TGTGCCAGCACTGCACAGGGGAGGGGGGCTAATGAAAAACTGTTTTTT
TRBJ1-2 | TRBV7-2 | NA | TRBD1 | CASSSPTGGLNYGYTF | TGTGCCAGCAGCTCACCCACAGGGGGCCTAAACTATGGCTACACCTTC
TRBJ1-1 | TRBV20-1 | NA | NA | CSARGTGNTEAFF | TGCAGTGCTAGAGGAACAGGGAACACTGAAGCTTTCTTT
TRBJ2-1 | TRBV24-1 | few | NA | CATSDLQTVYRKFGSFGSYNEQFF | TGTGCCACCAGTGATTTGCAAACGGTATATCGGAAGTTCGGAAGTTTCGGAAGTTACAATGAGCAGTTCTTC
TRBJ2-7 | TRBV7-2 | NA | NA | CASSSLYYEQYF | TGTGCCAGCAGCTCACTGTACTACGAGCAGTACTTC
TRBJ2-7 | TRBV7-9 | few | TRBD1 | CASSRGTVHSYEQYF | TGTGCCAGCAGCAGAGGGACAGTCCACTCCTACGAGCAGTACTTC
TRBJ2-7 | TRBV7-6 | many | TRBD1 | CASSLVQGAGEQYF | TGTGCCAGCAGCTTAGTCCAGGGGGCAGGCGAGCAGTACTTC
TRBJ1-2 | TRBV25-1 | NA | TRBD1 | CASREDRGTNYGYTF | TGTGCCAGCAGGGAGGACAGGGGGACGAACTATGGCTACACCTTC
TRBJ1-4 | TRBV28 | few | TRBD1 | CGVQGREKLFF | TGTGGAGTACAGGGGCGGGAAAAACTGTTTTTT
TRBJ2-2 | TRBV12-3/TRBV12-4 | few | TRBD1 | CASSSTTDRALGSGELFF | TGTGCCAGCAGCTCAACCACGGACAGGGCTCTTGGGTCCGGGGAGCTGTTTTTT
TRBJ2-4 | TRBV5-4 | few | TRBD1 | CASSSRQGLAKNIQYF | TGTGCCAGCAGCTCAAGACAGGGCCTAGCCAAAAACATTCAGTACTTC
TRBJ1-2 | TRBV7-2 | many | NA | CASRPGGEFGGYTF | TGTGCCAGCAGGCCTGGGGGGGAGTTCGGAGGCTACACCTTC
TRBJ1-2 | TRBV13 | NA | NA | CASSGTIEHGYTF | TGTGCCAGCAGCGGAACAATTGAGCATGGCTACACCTTC
TRBJ1-4 | TRBV10-2 | many | TRBD1 | CASSEGTGGVTSEKLFF | TGCGCCAGCAGTGAAGGGACAGGGGGCGTTACTAGCGAAAAACTGTTTTTT
TRBJ1-5 | TRBV6-2/TRBV6-3 | NA | NA | CASSFRDGSGPQHF | TGTGCCAGCAGTTTCAGGGATGGGTCTGGGCCACAGCATTTT
TRBJ1-1 | TRBV6-1 | many | TRBD1 | CASRRGQGSVNTEAFF | TGTGCCAGCAGGAGGGGGCAGGGGAGTGTGAACACTGAAGCTTTCTTT
TRBJ2-3 | TRBV19 | many | NA | CASSRDGTGGPQDTQYF | TGTGCCAGTAGTAGAGACGGGACCGGCGGTCCCCAGGATACGCAGTATTTT
TRBJ2-5 | TRBV7-9 | many | NA | CASSLRVQETQYF | TGTGCCAGCAGCTTACGCGTTCAAGAGACCCAGTACTTC
TRBJ2-1 | TRBV4-1 | many | TRBD2 | CASSLFGLAGIYNEQFF | TGCGCCAGCAGCCTTTTCGGACTAGCGGGGATATACAATGAGCAGTTCTTC
TRBJ1-5 | TRBV28 | many | TRBD1 | CASRTGSQPQHF | TGTGCCAGCAGGACAGGGAGTCAGCCCCAGCATTTT
TRBJ2-5 | TRBV7-2 | many | NA | CASSLSLSSDTQYF | TGTGCCAGCAGCTTATCCCTGAGCTCGGATACCCAGTACTTC
TRBJ2-2 | TRBV28 | many | NA | CASSRNTGELFF | TGTGCCAGCAGCCGAAACACCGGGGAGCTGTTTTTT
TRBJ2-5 | TRBV7-8 | NA | NA | CASSLTGSRETQYF | TGTGCCAGCAGCTTAACAGGGAGCCGGGAGACCCAGTACTTC
TRBJ2-1 | TRBV28 | few | TRBD2 | CASKGGRLDEQFF | TGTGCCAGCAAGGGCGGGAGGTTGGATGAGCAGTTCTTC
TRBJ2-2 | TRBV27 | NA | NA | CASSLSQMNTGELFF | TGTGCCAGCAGTTTATCCCAGATGAACACCGGGGAGCTGTTTTTT
TRBJ2-7 | TRBV4-1 | few | NA | CASSQGTLVSSYEQYF | TGCGCCAGCAGCCAAGGGACTTTAGTTAGCTCCTACGAGCAGTACTTC
TRBJ2-1 | TRBV4-3 | few | TRBD2 | CASSQVTSGGFQEQFF | TGCGCCAGCAGCCAAGTGACCAGCGGGGGATTTCAAGAGCAGTTCTTC
TRBJ1-6 | TRBV5-6 | once | NA | CASSLWGAQVSPLHF | TGTGCCAGCAGCCTTTGGGGGGCGCAGGTTTCACCCCTCCACTTT
TRBJ2-1 | TRBV24-1 | NA | NA | CATSDRQLGGYNEQFF | TGTGCCACCAGTGATAGGCAGTTGGGTGGTTACAATGAGCAGTTCTTC
TRBJ2-2 | TRBV7-2 | NA | NA | CASSGGREVTGELFF | TGTGCCAGCTCCGGAGGCAGGGAAGTCACCGGGGAGCTGTTTTTT
TRBJ2-2 | TRBV6-2/TRBV6-3 | few | NA | CASSFQSEGGELFF | TGTGCCAGCAGTTTCCAGAGCGAAGGCGGGGAGCTGTTTTTT
TRBJ1-1 | TRBV7-9 | many | TRBD1 | CAGSLEGQGGTEAFF | TGTGCCGGCAGCTTAGAGGGACAGGGAGGAACTGAAGCTTTCTTT
TRBJ1-1 | TRBV28 | NA | NA | CASSKGGGNTEAFF | TGTGCCAGCAGTAAGGGCGGGGGGAACACTGAAGCTTTCTTT
TRBJ1-5 | TRBV6-1 | NA | NA | CASSEILGAINQPQHF | TGTGCCAGCAGTGAAATATTGGGGGCGATCAATCAGCCCCAGCATTTT